The next 12 T cell receptor beta chains were all read from a single sample in a study of T cells expressing NK-cell markers. One entry per CDR3 protein, without DNA, is what TCRdb gives after re-calling the 5' RACE reads. The sample table includes 550,000 or so distinct CDR3 sequences. What was sequenced was blood T cells: a sorted CD56 or NKG2C T cell subset, CD4+ or CD8+ T cells, or bulk PBMC T cells (not recorded which). Every receptor here comes from a man between 18 and 35 years old in good health.

The V gene is TRBV27, the J gene TRBJ2-7; as DNA is missing, the TRBD2 call by TCRdb cannot be tested. Germline CDR1 MNHEY, CDR2 SMNVEV (reference sequence). The CDR3 is 18 amino acids. CDR3 sequence: CASSLGLAGVDRPYEQYF.

The chain uses TRBV12-3 or TRBV12-4 and TRBJ2-1; TCRdb gives TRBD2 as the D gene, but with no DNA this cannot be confirmed. This CDR3 comprises 14 residues. The CDR3 spells CASSLPGTGGPQFF.

J is TRBJ2-1 and V is TRBV11-2; the D call from TCRdb, TRBD2, cannot be confirmed without DNA. This CDR3 spans 11 amino acids. Per the germline V gene, CDR1 is SGHAT and CDR2 is FQNNGV. CDR3 loop: CASRRGGVQFF.

The genes are TRBV18 and TRBJ2-5. This CDR3 spans 15 amino acids. Germline assignment: CDR1 KGHSH and CDR2 LQKENI. The CDR3: CASSPQGIGQETQYF.

The chain is built from TRBV15 and TRBJ2-3; TCRdb indicates TRBD1, and absent DNA this call remains unverified. CDR1 and CDR2 (germline): LNHNV, YYDKDF (reference sequence). The CDR3 is 14 amino acids. The CDR3 protein is CATSLTGGTDTQYF.

This rearrangement joins TRBV6-5 to TRBJ1-2; the D gene TCRdb calls, TRBD1, cannot be checked with no DNA. This CDR3 contains 17 residues. Germline lookup yields CDR1 MNHEY and CDR2 SVGAGI. The CDR3 protein is CASSYSVLWGNNYGYTF.

The rearrangement joins TRBV6-5 to TRBJ1-6; TCRdb's assignment of TRBD1 cannot be checked, as there is no DNA. Germline values: CDR1 MNHEY, CDR2 SVGAGI. The CDR3 runs to 14 residues. CDR3 amino acids: CASSWAGIDSPLHF.

The V call is TRBV6-5, the J call TRBJ2-3; TCRdb's assignment of TRBD2 cannot be checked, as there is no DNA. CDR1 and CDR2 from the germline V gene are MNHEY and SVGAGI. There are 14 residues in the CDR3. CDR3 protein: CASSYSPSEDTQYF.

The chain couples TRBV15 to TRBJ2-5; TCRdb indicates TRBD2, and absent DNA this call remains unverified. Per germline, CDR1 LNHNV and CDR2 YYDKDF (reference sequence). The CDR3 spans 14 residues. The CDR3: CATRLAGRAETQYF.

The CDR3 spells CASSAVPYNEQFF. The rearrangement joins TRBV4-3 to TRBJ2-1. Germline assignment: CDR1 LGHNA and CDR2 YSLEER. This CDR3 region has 13 residues.

The V gene is TRBV5-1, the J gene TRBJ2-1; TCRdb's D call, TRBD2, is unchecked because there is no DNA. The CDR3 covers 15 residues. Looked up from germline, CDR1 is SGHRS and CDR2 is YFSETQ. CDR3 sequence reads: CASSFKTSRNNEQFF.

The chain joins TRBV5-1 to TRBJ2-2. Germline CDR1 SGHRS, CDR2 YFSETQ. This CDR3 comprises 15 residues. The CDR3 spells CASSLIGFGTGELFF.